These 13 T cell receptor beta chains came from one sample sequenced in a study of technical replicates of blood from four donors. TCRdb keeps only in-frame clones here, not all; method: immunoSEQ multiplex PCR. Found here are some 74,000 clones, more than 90% of them singletons; the top ten hold around 0.34%. The sample was T cells isolated from PBMCs. Receptors were obtained from a human donor in good health.

The chain joins TRBV6-5 to TRBJ2-1, with 7 nucleotides matching TRBD2. V lost 3 bases and J lost 9; bases outside the gene matches: 5. CDR1 MNHEY and CDR2 SVGAGI come from the germline V gene. The CDR3 extends over 13 amino acids. CDR3 residues: CASSYGGEVEQFF. DNA for the CDR3: TGTGCCAGCAGTTATGGGGGGGAGGTTGAGCAGTTCTTC.

The genes are TRBV18 and TRBJ2-7, with D possibly being TRBD1 (6 bases). CDR1 and CDR2 (germline): KGHSH, LQKENI. V shed 3 bases and J shed 5 bases, with 17 bases lying between them. The CDR3 is 15 residues long. In DNA form, the CDR3 reads TGTGCCAGCTCACCTGAACAGGGAACCTTCGACGAGCAGTACTTC. It codes for CASSPEQGTFDEQYF.

The J gene is TRBJ2-1, the V gene TRBV11-1; 7 bases agree with TRBD1. This CDR3 contains 13 residues. Per germline, CDR1 SGHAT and CDR2 FQDESV (reference sequence). V was clipped by 5 bases and J by 9 bases; unmatched bases: 7. The CDR3 reads CASSRQGLIEQFF. CDR3 in DNA: TGTGCCAGCAGCCGACAGGGTCTGATTGAGCAGTTCTTC. Filled out from reference TRBV11-1 and TRBJ2-1, the complete variable domain reads EAEVAQSPRYKITEKSQAVAFWCDPISGHATLYWYRQILGQGPELLVQFQDESVVDDSQLPKDRFSAERLKGVDSTLKIQPAELGDSAMYLCASSRQGLIEQFFGPGTRLTVL.

This clone has only one observation. The J gene is TRBJ1-2, the V gene TRBV9; D uncertain. This CDR3 contains 15 residues. The V end was cut by 0 bases, the J end by 3 bases, with 12 bases between. Germline loops: CDR1 SGDLS, CDR2 YYNGEE. CDR3 protein: CASSVDGGPYYGYTF. The CDR3 DNA sequence: TGTGCCAGCAGCGTAGACGGCGGCCCTTACTATGGCTACACCTTC.

The chain joins TRBV2 to TRBJ1-5, with 10 bases identical to TRBD1. V was clipped by 8 bases and J by 5 bases; unmatched bases: 3. This CDR3 is built from 13 residues. Per germline, CDR1 SNHLY and CDR2 FYNNEI. Here the CDR3 reads CASGGQGYQPQHF. The CDR3 bases are TGTGCCAGCGGGGGACAGGGGTATCAGCCCCAGCATTTT.

This chain uses TRBV5-4 with TRBJ1-1; 8 nucleotides line up with TRBD1. J lost 11 bases, V lost 0 bases, and 6 bases had no gene match. The CDR3 contains 13 residues. Germline CDR1 is SGHNT and CDR2 is YYREEE (reference sequence). The CDR3 region has the DNA TGTGCCAGCAGCTTGGCCGGACAGGGAGGGGCTTTCTTT. This translates into CASSLAGQGGAFF.

The chain combines TRBV19 with TRBJ2-7; D may be TRBD1 (6 bases). Germline V CDR1 and CDR2: LNHDA, SQIVND (reference sequence). The CDR3 is 14 amino acids. V lost 3 bases to trimming and J lost 4 bases, with 13 bases between them. The CDR3 region has the DNA TGTGCCAGTAGTATTGGGGACATTTCATACGAGCAGTACTTC. Translated, it gives CASSIGDISYEQYF.

The chain has TRBV7-3 and TRBJ2-1; the match to TRBD2 covers 13 bases. Losses at the gene ends were 3 bases for V and 7 bases for J; bases not matched to a gene: 6. This CDR3 has 16 amino acids. Germline loops: CDR1 SGHTA, CDR2 FQGTGA. The CDR3 nucleotides read TGTGCCAGCAGCTTTTCGACTAGCGGGAGGTGGAATGAGCAGTTCTTC. Its protein product is CASSFSTSGRWNEQFF.

The V gene is TRBV28, the J gene TRBJ1-2; 8 bases fit TRBD1. The CDR3 runs to 16 residues. CDR1 is MDHEN, CDR2 SYDVKM, per germline. J was trimmed by 3 bases and V by 5 bases; bases with no gene match: 11. CDR3 sequence: CASSHRGTKPDYGYTF. CDR3 sequence (DNA): TGTGCCAGCAGTCACAGGGGGACCAAGCCTGACTATGGCTACACCTTC.

This clone was counted a few times. The chain carries TRBV5-1 and TRBJ1-1; D is unclear. Germline V gene lookup returns CDR1 SGHRS and CDR2 YFSETQ. The CDR3 contains 14 residues. The V end was cut by 7 bases, the J end by 1 base, with 14 bases between. This chain's CDR3 is CASRVTSGNTEAFF. CDR3 sequence (DNA): TGCGCCAGCCGGGTCACGAGTGGGAACACTGAAGCTTTCTTT.

The chain combines TRBV10-3 with TRBJ2-7, with D perhaps matching TRBD2 (7 bases). CDR1 is ENHRY, CDR2 SYGVKD, per germline. V shed 8 bases and J shed 0 bases, with 11 bases lying between them. The CDR3 has 13 residues. The CDR3 here is CAIGGASSYEQYF. The CDR3 nucleotides are TGTGCCATCGGGGGGGCCAGCTCCTACGAGCAGTACTTC.

V is TRBV25-1 and J is TRBJ2-7; 7 nucleotides match TRBD1. The CDR3 runs 16 residues. The V segment lost 2 bases and the J segment 0 bases; nucleotides outside the gene matches: 7. Germline CDR1 is MGHDK and CDR2 is SYGVNS. The CDR3 coding sequence is TGTGCCAGCAGTGAAACCCTGGGACAGTCCTCCTACGAGCAGTACTTC. Translating it yields CASSETLGQSSYEQYF.

This rearrangement joins TRBV7-2 to TRBJ2-1; 8 nucleotides line up with TRBD1. Germline CDR1 reads SGHTA; CDR2 reads FQGNSA. This CDR3 has 16 amino acids. Trimming at V came to 4 bases and at J to 3 bases, leaving 8 bases not matched to a gene. In DNA, the CDR3 is TGTGCCAGCAGCTCACGACAGGGGCCGATCTACAATGAGCAGTTCTTC. Translation gives CASSSRQGPIYNEQFF.